A selection of T cell receptor beta chains follows, all from one sample in a study of molecular identifiers for immune sequencing clone quantification. TCRdb fed the PCR reads into MiXCR, producing one record per CDR3 protein. Of about 640,000 distinct CDR3 sequences listed, nearly 20% are singletons. Sequencing was done on a sample of naive CD8+ T cells from blood, with Jurkat cell RNA spiked in. The receptor source for this set is a human donor in good health. Some libraries in this study had Jurkat cell RNA spiked in. Both conserved end residues are part of each CDR3. D genes are given only for firm matches. Not all rows give a size; the values are once, few, many and, for expanded clones, a class.

J gene,D gene,clone size,V gene,CDR3 protein,CDR3 DNA
TRBJ2-3,TRBD2,many,TRBV7-6,CASSLVAGRTDTQYF,TGTGCCAGCAGCTTAGTAGCGGGCCGCACAGATACGCAGTATTTT
TRBJ1-3,-,many,TRBV25-1,CASSDNGGYSGNTIYF,TGTGCCAGCAGTGATAACGGCGGATACTCTGGAAACACCATATATTTT
TRBJ1-1,-,many,TRBV29-1,CSVDHPLTVEAFF,TGCAGCGTCGATCACCCCCTGACAGTTGAAGCTTTCTTT
TRBJ2-1,-,few,TRBV28,CASRLFSSGGNEQFF,TGTGCCAGCAGACTGTTCTCATCTGGGGGCAATGAGCAGTTCTTC
TRBJ2-2,-,many,TRBV30,CAWSVFDPGELFF,TGTGCCTGGAGTGTATTTGACCCCGGGGAGCTGTTTTTT
TRBJ2-5,-,-,TRBV9,CASSPQGVAQYF,TGTGCCAGCAGCCCCCAAGGGGTGGCCCAGTACTTC
TRBJ1-1,TRBD1,few,TRBV6-5,CASTAGQIGTEAFF,TGTGCCAGCACCGCGGGACAGATTGGAACTGAAGCTTTCTTT
TRBJ2-7,-,many,TRBV6-6,CASRNLLGDEQYF,TGTGCCAGCCGAAACCTCCTAGGTGACGAGCAGTACTTC
TRBJ2-1,TRBD1,-,TRBV24-1,CATSDLQGAYNEQFF,TGTGCCACCAGTGATTTGCAGGGGGCCTACAATGAGCAGTTCTTC
TRBJ2-1,-,many,TRBV12-3/TRBV12-4,CASSLVGPRYTGEQFF,TGTGCCAGCAGTTTAGTGGGGCCGCGGTACACCGGTGAGCAGTTCTTC
TRBJ2-7,TRBD1,many,TRBV30,CAWEPGQGRYEQYF,TGTGCCTGGGAACCGGGACAGGGGAGGTACGAGCAGTACTTC
TRBJ2-2,TRBD2,-,TRBV24-1,CATSDYSGGPNTGELFF,TGTGCCACCAGTGACTATTCGGGGGGGCCGAACACCGGGGAGCTGTTTTTT
TRBJ2-7,-,many,TRBV5-8,CASSSGTDYGQYF,TGTGCCAGCAGCTCCGGGACGGACTACGGGCAGTACTTC
TRBJ1-2,-,many,TRBV12-5,CASGLPPANYGYTF,TGTGCTAGTGGTTTGCCCCCAGCTAACTATGGCTACACCTTC
TRBJ1-1,-,many,TRBV30,CAWSVTGLGTEAFF,TGTGCCTGGAGTGTAACAGGCCTGGGGACTGAAGCTTTCTTT
TRBJ1-2,-,-,TRBV11-2,CASSLPDFYGYTF,TGTGCCAGCAGCTTACCAGATTTCTATGGCTACACCTTC
TRBJ2-5,-,many,TRBV19,CASSIMAVPETQYF,TGTGCCAGTAGTATAATGGCAGTCCCCGAGACCCAGTACTTC
TRBJ1-2,TRBD1,-,TRBV27,CASSFPETGERPNYGYTF,TGTGCCAGCAGTTTCCCCGAGACAGGGGAGCGCCCCAACTATGGCTACACCTTC
TRBJ1-2,-,-,TRBV5-3,CASSFDSSNYGYAF,TGTGCCAGCAGCTTCGACAGCTCTAACTATGGCTACGCCTTC
TRBJ2-4,-,many,TRBV7-9,CASSLGRGTKNIQYF,TGTGCCAGCAGCTTAGGTCGGGGAACCAAAAACATTCAGTACTTC
TRBJ1-1,-,many,TRBV18,CASSPPPGVNTEAFF,TGTGCCAGCTCACCACCTCCCGGGGTTAACACTGAAGCTTTCTTT
TRBJ2-2,-,many,TRBV6-2/TRBV6-3,CASSYPHRAGELFF,TGTGCCAGCAGTTACCCTCACAGGGCCGGGGAGCTGTTTTTT
TRBJ2-7,TRBD1,-,TRBV5-4,CASSIGGGAGTGEYEQYF,TGTGCCAGCAGCATTGGGGGGGGGGCCGGGACAGGGGAATACGAGCAGTACTTC
TRBJ2-1,-,many,TRBV30,CACLNNFTEQFF,TGTGCCTGTCTCAATAACTTCACTGAGCAGTTCTTC
TRBJ1-5,TRBD1,many,TRBV20-1,CSAHPGQGSVQPQHF,TGCAGTGCTCATCCGGGACAGGGATCGGTGCAGCCCCAGCATTTT
TRBJ2-5,TRBD1,few,TRBV19,CASSSRGPGQETQYF,TGTGCCAGTAGTAGCAGGGGGCCCGGTCAAGAGACCCAGTACTTC
TRBJ2-5,TRBD1,many,TRBV27,CASSLGQVGIPQTQYF,TGTGCCAGCAGTCTGGGACAGGTTGGAATCCCCCAGACCCAGTACTTC
TRBJ2-5,-,many,TRBV2,CASSEEGGTQYF,TGTGCCAGCAGTGAAGAGGGGGGGACCCAGTACTTC
TRBJ2-7,-,many,TRBV11-2,CASSSGTGWYEQYF,TGTGCCAGCAGCTCCGGGACGGGGTGGTACGAGCAGTACTTC
TRBJ2-1,TRBD2,-,TRBV7-7,CASSPRPGLAVSGNEQFF,TGTGCTAGCAGCCCCCGACCGGGACTAGCGGTCTCTGGGAATGAGCAGTTCTTC
TRBJ2-7,-,many,TRBV4-3,CASSQGRDYEQYF,TGCGCCAGCAGCCAAGGGAGGGACTACGAGCAGTACTTC
TRBJ2-3,TRBD1,many,TRBV12-3/TRBV12-4,CASSSGQGWDTQYF,TGTGCCAGCAGTTCCGGACAGGGATGGGATACGCAGTATTTT
TRBJ2-2,-,many,TRBV11-2,CASSLGRPNTGELFF,TGTGCCAGCAGCTTAGGACGGCCGAACACCGGGGAGCTGTTTTTT
TRBJ1-5,-,many,TRBV24-1,CATSDSTQTDIDQPQHF,TGTGCCACCAGTGATTCTACTCAGACAGATATTGATCAGCCCCAGCATTTT
TRBJ1-4,-,few,TRBV12-3/TRBV12-4,CASSEEFNEKLFF,TGTGCCAGCAGTGAGGAATTTAATGAAAAACTGTTTTTT
TRBJ1-1,-,many,TRBV7-8,CASSPWTENTEAFF,TGTGCCAGCAGCCCTTGGACAGAAAACACTGAAGCTTTCTTT
TRBJ2-1,TRBD2,many,TRBV24-1,CATSGTSGTYEQFF,TGTGCCACCTCCGGGACTAGCGGGACGTATGAGCAGTTCTTC
TRBJ2-7,TRBD2,many,TRBV6-5,CASSISGGGRNEQYF,TGTGCCAGCAGCATTAGCGGGGGAGGGAGGAACGAGCAGTACTTC
TRBJ2-1,-,few,TRBV19,CATQGGSRAYNEQFF,TGTGCCACCCAAGGTGGGTCGCGGGCCTACAATGAGCAGTTCTTC
TRBJ1-1,TRBD1,-,TRBV7-9,CASSLTGRDSANTEAFF,TGTGCCAGCAGCTTAACCGGGAGGGACAGCGCGAACACTGAAGCTTTCTTT
TRBJ2-3,TRBD2,many,TRBV5-1,CASSPGLAGTTPTDTQYF,TGCGCCAGCAGCCCGGGACTAGCGGGAACAACGCCGACAGATACGCAGTATTTT
TRBJ1-1,-,few,TRBV28,CASSNFQNTEAFF,TGTGCCAGCAGTAACTTCCAAAACACTGAAGCTTTCTTT
TRBJ2-3,TRBD2,many,TRBV28,CASSQRGTTDTQYF,TGTGCCAGCAGCCAGCGGGGCACCACAGATACGCAGTATTTT
TRBJ1-4,-,-,TRBV2,CASSDSPIRQVGNEKLFF,TGTGCCAGCAGTGATTCCCCGATCCGACAGGTTGGAAATGAAAAACTGTTTTTT
TRBJ1-1,-,many,TRBV5-4,CASSLNRVTEAFF,TGTGCCAGCAGCTTGAATAGGGTGACTGAAGCTTTCTTT
TRBJ2-5,-,many,TRBV12-3/TRBV12-4,CASSFVNLQETQYF,TGTGCCAGCAGTTTCGTCAACCTCCAAGAGACCCAGTACTTC
TRBJ1-5,TRBD1,-,TRBV12-3/TRBV12-4,CASSPQQGGRQPQHF,TGTGCCAGCAGTCCACAACAGGGGGGGCGGCAGCCCCAGCATTTT
TRBJ1-2,TRBD1,many,TRBV4-3,CASSQDRTGGIYGYTF,TGCGCCAGCAGCCAAGATAGGACAGGGGGCATCTATGGCTACACCTTC
TRBJ2-7,-,-,TRBV9,CASSGGVAGSYEQYF,TGTGCCAGCAGTGGAGGGGTAGCCGGCTCCTACGAGCAGTACTTC
TRBJ2-7,TRBD2,many,TRBV20-1,CSESATSGSSHEQYF,TGCAGTGAGAGTGCAACTAGCGGGAGTTCCCACGAGCAGTACTTC
TRBJ2-7,TRBD2,many,TRBV5-1,CASSWGDYNYEQYF,TGCGCCAGCAGCTGGGGGGACTACAACTACGAGCAGTACTTC
TRBJ1-1,TRBD1,many,TRBV7-2,CASSYHRGLAEAFF,TGTGCCAGCAGCTATCACAGGGGGCTTGCTGAAGCTTTCTTT
TRBJ2-3,-,many,TRBV27,CASSLSPGLLSTDTQYF,TGTGCCAGCAGTTTATCCCCAGGACTGCTGAGCACAGATACGCAGTATTTT
TRBJ1-1,-,-,TRBV10-2,CASGRGLNTEAFF,TGCGCCAGCGGGAGAGGGCTGAACACTGAAGCTTTCTTT
TRBJ2-2,-,many,TRBV20-1,CSAPDRIRGNTGELFF,TGCAGTGCTCCTGACAGGATTCGGGGGAACACCGGGGAGCTGTTTTTT
TRBJ2-3,-,many,TRBV20-1,CSARPQGIGSTDTQYF,TGCAGTGCTAGGCCGCAGGGGATCGGTAGCACAGATACGCAGTATTTT
TRBJ2-3,TRBD1,many,TRBV4-3,CASSQDLQGAPQHTQYF,TGCGCCAGCAGCCAAGATCTGCAGGGGGCTCCTCAACATACGCAGTATTTT
TRBJ1-1,-,many,TRBV29-1,CSVEDLGVGLEAEAFF,TGCAGCGTTGAAGATTTGGGAGTCGGGTTGGAAGCTGAAGCTTTCTTT
TRBJ1-1,-,-,TRBV30,CAWSVNVRNTEAFF,TGTGCCTGGAGTGTGAATGTAAGGAACACTGAAGCTTTCTTT
TRBJ1-4,-,many,TRBV7-9,CASSLGVTPTNEKLFF,TGTGCCAGCAGCTTAGGTGTGACACCAACTAATGAAAAACTGTTTTTT